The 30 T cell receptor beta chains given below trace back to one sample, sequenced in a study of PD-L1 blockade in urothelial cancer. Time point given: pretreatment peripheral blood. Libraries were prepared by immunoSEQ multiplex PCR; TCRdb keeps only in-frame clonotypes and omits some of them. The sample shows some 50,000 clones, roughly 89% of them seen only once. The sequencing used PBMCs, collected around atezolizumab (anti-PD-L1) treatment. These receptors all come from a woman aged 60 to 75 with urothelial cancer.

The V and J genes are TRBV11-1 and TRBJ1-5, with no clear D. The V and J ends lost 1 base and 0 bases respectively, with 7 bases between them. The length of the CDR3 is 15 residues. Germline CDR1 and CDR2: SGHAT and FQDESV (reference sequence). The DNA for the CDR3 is TGTGCCAGCAGCTTAGACTTTGGTAGCAATCAGCCCCAGCATTTT. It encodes CASSLDFGSNQPQHF.

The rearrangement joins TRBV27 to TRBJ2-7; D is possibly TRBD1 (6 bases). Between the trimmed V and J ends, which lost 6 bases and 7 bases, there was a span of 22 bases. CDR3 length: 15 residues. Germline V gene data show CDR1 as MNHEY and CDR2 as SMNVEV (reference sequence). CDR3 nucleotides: TGTGCCAGCAGACCCACGGACAGAAGGGTTGGGGAGCAGTACTTC. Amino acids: CASRPTDRRVGEQYF.

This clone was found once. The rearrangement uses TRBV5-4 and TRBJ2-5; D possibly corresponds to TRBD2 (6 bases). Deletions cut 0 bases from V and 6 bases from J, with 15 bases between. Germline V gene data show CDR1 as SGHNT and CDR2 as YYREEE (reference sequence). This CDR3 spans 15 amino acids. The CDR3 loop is CASSLESASAKTQYF. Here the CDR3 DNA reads TGTGCCAGCAGCTTGGAGTCGGCTAGCGCGAAGACCCAGTACTTC.

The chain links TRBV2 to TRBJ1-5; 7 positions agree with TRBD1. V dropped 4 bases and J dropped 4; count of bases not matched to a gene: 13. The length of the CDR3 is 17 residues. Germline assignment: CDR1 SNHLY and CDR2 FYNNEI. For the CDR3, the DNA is TGTGCCAGCAGTGTTCTAGGGGGCGTGGGGGATAATCAGCCCCAGCATTTT. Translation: CASSVLGGVGDNQPQHF.

CDR3 DNA: TGTGCCAGCAGCTTGAAAGCCCCTAATGAAAAACTGTTTTTT. Translation: CASSLKAPNEKLFF. The chain recombines TRBV5-6 with TRBJ1-4; no clear D gene. Trimming cost V 1 base and J 3 bases, with 7 bases left between them. The CDR3 extends over 14 amino acids. Germline CDR1 is SGHDT and CDR2 is YYEEEE. Looking up the rest from reference TRBV5-6 and TRBJ1-4 gives the full variable domain: DAGVTQSPTHLIKTRGQQVTLRCSPKSGHDTVSWYQQALGQGPQFIFQYYEEEERQRGNFPDRFSGHQFPNYSSELNVNALLLGDSALYLCASSLKAPNEKLFFGSGTQLSVL.

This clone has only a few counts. The CDR3 is CASSSTYNEQFF. CDR3 sequence (DNA): TGTGCCAGCTCATCCACCTACAATGAGCAGTTCTTC. The rearrangement joins TRBV18 to TRBJ2-1; D remains ambiguous. CDR3 length equals 12 residues. Germline V gives CDR1 KGHSH, CDR2 LQKENI. Trimming took off 5 bases at V and 2 bases at J, with 4 bases between the two ends.

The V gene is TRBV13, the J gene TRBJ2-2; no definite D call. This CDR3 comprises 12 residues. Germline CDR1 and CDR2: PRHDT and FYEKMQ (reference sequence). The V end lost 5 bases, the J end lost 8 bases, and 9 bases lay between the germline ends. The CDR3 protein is CASSPALGELFF. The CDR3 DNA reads TGTGCCAGCAGCCCCGCGCTGGGGGAGCTGTTTTTT.

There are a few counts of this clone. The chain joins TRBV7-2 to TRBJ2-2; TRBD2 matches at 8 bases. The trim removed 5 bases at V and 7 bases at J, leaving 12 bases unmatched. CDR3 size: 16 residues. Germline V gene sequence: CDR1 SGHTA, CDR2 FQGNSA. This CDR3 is CASSLRTSWGGGELFF. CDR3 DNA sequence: TGTGCCAGCAGCCTCCGGACTAGCTGGGGGGGCGGGGAGCTGTTTTTT.

The CDR3 coding sequence is TGTGCCAGCAGAAAATTGAGGGCCGTAGATACGCAGTATTTT. This codes for CASRKLRAVDTQYF. The V gene is TRBV11-2, the J gene TRBJ2-3; tentative D call: TRBD2 (5 bases). The length of the CDR3 is 14 residues. The V gene's germline CDR1 is SGHAT and CDR2 FQNNGV. Trimming left V 6 bases short and J 5 bases short, with 15 bases between.

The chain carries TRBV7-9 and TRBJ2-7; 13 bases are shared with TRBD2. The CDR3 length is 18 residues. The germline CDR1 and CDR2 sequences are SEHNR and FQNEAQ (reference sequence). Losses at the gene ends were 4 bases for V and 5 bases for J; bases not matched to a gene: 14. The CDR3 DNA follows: TGTGCCAGCAGCTCACGGACTAGCGGGAGCCCTTTGATTGACGAGCAGTACTTC. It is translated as CASSSRTSGSPLIDEQYF.

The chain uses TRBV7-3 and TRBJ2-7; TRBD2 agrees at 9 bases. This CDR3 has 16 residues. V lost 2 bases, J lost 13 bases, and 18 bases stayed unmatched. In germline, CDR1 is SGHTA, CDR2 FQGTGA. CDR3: CASSLSAPGSGGTVYF. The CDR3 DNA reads TGTGCCAGCAGCTTATCGGCCCCTGGGAGCGGGGGGACAGTATACTTC.

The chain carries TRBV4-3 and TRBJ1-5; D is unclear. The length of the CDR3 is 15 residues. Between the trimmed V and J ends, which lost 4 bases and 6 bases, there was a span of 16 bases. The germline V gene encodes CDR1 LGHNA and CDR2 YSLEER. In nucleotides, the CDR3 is TGCGCCAGCAGCCTTACTCCGGGGAATATTCAGCCCCAGCATTTT. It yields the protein CASSLTPGNIQPQHF.

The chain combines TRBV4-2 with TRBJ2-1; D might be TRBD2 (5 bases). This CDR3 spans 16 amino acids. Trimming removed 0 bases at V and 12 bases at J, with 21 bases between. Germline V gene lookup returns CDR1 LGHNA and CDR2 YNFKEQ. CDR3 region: CASSQEVRTERRRQFF. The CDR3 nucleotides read TGTGCCAGCAGCCAAGAAGTCCGGACTGAGAGACGAAGGCAGTTCTTC.

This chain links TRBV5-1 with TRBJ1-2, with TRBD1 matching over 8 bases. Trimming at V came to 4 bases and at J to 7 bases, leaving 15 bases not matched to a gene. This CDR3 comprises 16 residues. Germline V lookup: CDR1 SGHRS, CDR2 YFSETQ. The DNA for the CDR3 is TGCGCCAGCAGCCCCCCGGGGGCGCAGGGGGCGGCTGGCTACACCTTC. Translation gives CASSPPGAQGAAGYTF. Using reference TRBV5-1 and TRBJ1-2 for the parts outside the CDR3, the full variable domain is KAGVTQTPRYLIKTRGQQVTLSCSPISGHRSVSWYQQTPGQGLQFLFEYFSETQRNKGNFPGRFSGRQFSNSRSEMNVSTLELGDSALYLCASSPPGAQGAAGYTFGSGTRLTVV.

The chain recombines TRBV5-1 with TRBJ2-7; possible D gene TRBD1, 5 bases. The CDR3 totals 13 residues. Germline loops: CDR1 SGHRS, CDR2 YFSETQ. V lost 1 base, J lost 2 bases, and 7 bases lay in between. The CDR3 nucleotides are TGCGCCAGCAGCTTGTTAGGGGCCTACGAGCAGTACTTC. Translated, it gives CASSLLGAYEQYF.

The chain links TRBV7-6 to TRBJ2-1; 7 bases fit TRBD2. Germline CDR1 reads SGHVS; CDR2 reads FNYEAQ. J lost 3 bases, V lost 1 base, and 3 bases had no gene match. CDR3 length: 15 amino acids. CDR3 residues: CASSLVSGRYNEQFF. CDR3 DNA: TGTGCCAGCAGCTTAGTTAGCGGGCGCTACAATGAGCAGTTCTTC.

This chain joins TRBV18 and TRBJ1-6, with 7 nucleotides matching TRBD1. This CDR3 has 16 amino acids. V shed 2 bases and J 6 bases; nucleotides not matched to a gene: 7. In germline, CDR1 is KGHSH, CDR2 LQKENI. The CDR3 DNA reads TGTGCCAGCTCACCAGGGGTGACAGGGACTAATTCACCCCTCCACTTT. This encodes CASSPGVTGTNSPLHF.

The CDR3 sequence is CASSVGGGSGGTEAFF. The DNA for the CDR3 is TGTGCCAGCAGCGTAGGCGGGGGATCAGGAGGGACTGAAGCTTTCTTT. The rearrangement links TRBV9 to TRBJ1-1; tentative D call: TRBD1 (5 bases). Trimming stripped 0 bases from V and 5 bases from J, with 17 bases between. Per the germline V gene, CDR1 is SGDLS and CDR2 is YYNGEE. The CDR3 length is 16 residues. Full variable domain (outside the CDR3, taken from reference TRBV9 and TRBJ1-1): DSGVTQTPKHLITATGQRVTLRCSPRSGDLSVYWYQQSLDQGLQFLIQYYNGEERAKGNILERFSAQQFPDLHSELNLSSLELGDSALYFCASSVGGGSGGTEAFFGQGTRLTVV.

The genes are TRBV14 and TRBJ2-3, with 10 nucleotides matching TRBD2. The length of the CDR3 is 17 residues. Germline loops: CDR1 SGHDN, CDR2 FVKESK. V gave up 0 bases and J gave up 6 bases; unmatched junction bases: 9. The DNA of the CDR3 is TGTGCCAGCAGCCAAGATTCCCTAGCGGGAGTAGTGGATACGCAGTATTTT. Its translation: CASSQDSLAGVVDTQYF.

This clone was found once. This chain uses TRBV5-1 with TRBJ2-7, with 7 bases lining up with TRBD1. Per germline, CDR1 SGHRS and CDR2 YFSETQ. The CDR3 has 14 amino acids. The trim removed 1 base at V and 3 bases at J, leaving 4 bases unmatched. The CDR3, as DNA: TGCGCCAGCAGCTTGCAGGGGGAGAACTACGAGCAGTACTTC. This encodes CASSLQGENYEQYF.

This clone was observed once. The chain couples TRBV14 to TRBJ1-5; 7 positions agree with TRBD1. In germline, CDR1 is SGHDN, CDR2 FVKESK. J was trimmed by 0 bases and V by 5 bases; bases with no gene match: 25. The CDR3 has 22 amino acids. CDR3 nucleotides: TGTGCCAGCAGCTCCTGCCGTATAAGAGGGGGCCAATCCCCATATAGCAATCAGCCCCAGCATTTT. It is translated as CASSSCRIRGGQSPYSNQPQHF.

The CDR3 region is CASSYDPGETQYF. In DNA, the CDR3 is TGTGCCAGCTCATACGACCCGGGGGAGACCCAGTACTTC. The gene calls are TRBV18 and TRBJ2-5; weak D call: TRBD2 (5 bases). CDR1 and CDR2 (germline): KGHSH, LQKENI. V was cut by 5 bases and J by 5 bases, with 12 bases left in between. This CDR3 comprises 13 residues. Looking up the rest from reference TRBV18 and TRBJ2-5 gives the full variable domain: NAGVMQNPRHLVRRRGQEARLRCSPMKGHSHVYWYRQLPEEGLKFMVYLQKENIIDESGMPKERFSAEFPKEGPSILRIQQVVRGDSAAYFCASSYDPGETQYFGPGTRLLVL.

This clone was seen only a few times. CDR3 nucleotides: TGTGCCAGCAGTTACCCAACGGGGACAGGGAATTACGAGCAGTACTTC. Residues: CASSYPTGTGNYEQYF. The rearrangement joins TRBV6-5 to TRBJ2-7; 9 bases fit TRBD1. The V gene end was trimmed by 2 bases and the J gene end by 4 bases; junction bases not matched to a gene: 9. From germline, CDR1 is MNHEY and CDR2 SVGAGI. This CDR3 is 16 amino acids long.

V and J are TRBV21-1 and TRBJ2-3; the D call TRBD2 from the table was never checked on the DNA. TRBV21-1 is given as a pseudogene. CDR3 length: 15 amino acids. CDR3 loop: CASSKNPGRTDTQYF. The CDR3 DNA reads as TGTGCCAGCAGCAAAAACCCGGGTCGCACAGATACGCAGTATTTT.

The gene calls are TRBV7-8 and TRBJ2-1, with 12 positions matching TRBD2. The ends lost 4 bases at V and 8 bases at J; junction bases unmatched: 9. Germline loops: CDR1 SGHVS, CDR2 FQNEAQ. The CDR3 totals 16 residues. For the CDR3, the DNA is TGTGCCAGCAGCTCCCCCCCTAGCGGGAGGGCCTATGAGCAGTTCTTC. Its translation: CASSSPPSGRAYEQFF.

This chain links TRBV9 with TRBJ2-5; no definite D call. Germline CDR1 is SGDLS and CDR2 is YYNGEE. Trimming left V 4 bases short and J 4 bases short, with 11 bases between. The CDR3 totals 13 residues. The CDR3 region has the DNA TGTGCCAGCAGCCCCGCCGAGCGAGAGACCCAGTACTTC. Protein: CASSPAERETQYF.

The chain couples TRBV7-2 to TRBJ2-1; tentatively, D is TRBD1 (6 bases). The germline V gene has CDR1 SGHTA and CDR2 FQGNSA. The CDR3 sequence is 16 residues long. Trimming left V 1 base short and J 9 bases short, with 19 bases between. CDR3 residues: CASSLGGQLQGGEQFF. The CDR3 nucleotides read TGTGCCAGCAGCTTAGGCGGCCAGCTACAAGGGGGTGAGCAGTTCTTC.

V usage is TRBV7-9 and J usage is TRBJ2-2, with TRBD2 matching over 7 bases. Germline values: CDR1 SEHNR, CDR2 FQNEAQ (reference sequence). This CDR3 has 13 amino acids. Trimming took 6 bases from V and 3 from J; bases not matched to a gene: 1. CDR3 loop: CASRGGDTGELFF. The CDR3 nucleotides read TGTGCCAGCAGGGGAGGGGACACCGGGGAGCTGTTTTTT.

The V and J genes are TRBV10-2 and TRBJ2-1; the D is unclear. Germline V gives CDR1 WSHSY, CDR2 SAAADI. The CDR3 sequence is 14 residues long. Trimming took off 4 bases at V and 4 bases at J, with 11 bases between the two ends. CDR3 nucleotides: TGCGCCAGCAGTGGGTACCAAACATACAATGAGCAGTTCTTC. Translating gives CASSGYQTYNEQFF.

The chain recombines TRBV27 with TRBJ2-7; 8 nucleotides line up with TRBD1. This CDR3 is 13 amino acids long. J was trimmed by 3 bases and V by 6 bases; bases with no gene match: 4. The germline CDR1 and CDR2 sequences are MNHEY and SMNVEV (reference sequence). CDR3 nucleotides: TGTGCCAGCAGCCATGGACAGGGCTACGAGCAGTACTTC. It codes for CASSHGQGYEQYF.